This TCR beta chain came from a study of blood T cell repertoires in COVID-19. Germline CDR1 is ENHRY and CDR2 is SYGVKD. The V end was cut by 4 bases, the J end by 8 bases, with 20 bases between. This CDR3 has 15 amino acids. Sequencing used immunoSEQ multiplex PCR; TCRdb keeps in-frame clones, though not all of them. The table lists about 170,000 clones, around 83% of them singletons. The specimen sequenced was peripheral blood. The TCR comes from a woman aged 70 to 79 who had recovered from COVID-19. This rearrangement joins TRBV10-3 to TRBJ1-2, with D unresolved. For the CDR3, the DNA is TGTGCCATCAGTGTCTCCGCGAGAACCCGGGGAGGCTACACCTTC. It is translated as CAISVSARTRGGYTF.